This is a list of T cell receptor beta chains from one sample in a study of a mutant IDH1 vaccine in newly diagnosed glioma. Using immunoSEQ multiplex PCR, the repertoire was profiled, and TCRdb retains in-frame clones only, with some absent. Of tens of thousands of clones in the sample, 80% to 85% were seen once. For these TCRs, the target antigens are not known. Here the sequenced sample was PBMCs, taken from a glioma patient whose treatment included an IDH1 peptide vaccine. These receptors were collected from a woman aged 50 to 60 with glioma. CDR3s include the opening cysteine and the closing phenylalanine or tryptophan. Fields, in order: J gene, D gene, clone size, V gene, CDR3 protein, CDR3 DNA. A D gene is named only where the DNA matches it firmly. Clone size, where shown, is once, few, many, or a class for clones that have expanded.

J gene: TRBJ2-3; D gene: -; clone size: -; V gene: TRBV6-1; CDR3 protein: CASSVRARGTDTQYF; CDR3 DNA: TGTGCCAGCAGTGTTCGGGCGAGGGGCACAGATACGCAGTATTTT
J gene: TRBJ2-3; D gene: TRBD2; clone size: few; V gene: TRBV6-4; CDR3 protein: CASSELGLAGGADTQYF; CDR3 DNA: TGTGCCAGCAGTGAACTAGGACTAGCGGGGGGAGCAGATACGCAGTATTTT
J gene: TRBJ1-1; D gene: TRBD1; clone size: -; V gene: TRBV5-1; CDR3 protein: CASSAGTANTEAFF; CDR3 DNA: TGCGCCAGCAGCGCCGGGACAGCGAACACTGAAGCTTTCTTT
J gene: TRBJ2-7; D gene: -; clone size: -; V gene: TRBV9; CDR3 protein: CASSVVPHKEQYF; CDR3 DNA: TGTGCCAGCAGCGTAGTCCCGCATAAGGAGCAGTACTTC
J gene: TRBJ1-1; D gene: -; clone size: -; V gene: TRBV7-9; CDR3 protein: CASSLGGVTEAFF; CDR3 DNA: TGTGCCAGCAGCCTTGGGGGGGTCACTGAAGCTTTCTTT
J gene: TRBJ2-6; D gene: -; clone size: medium-sized; V gene: TRBV15; CDR3 protein: CATSRDHSGANVLTF; CDR3 DNA: TGTGCCACCAGCAGAGATCACTCTGGGGCCAACGTCCTGACTTTC
J gene: TRBJ2-7; D gene: -; clone size: -; V gene: TRBV27; CDR3 protein: CASSFILGTGSYEQYF; CDR3 DNA: TGTGCCAGCAGTTTTATACTCGGGACTGGCAGCTACGAGCAGTACTTC
J gene: TRBJ2-7; D gene: -; clone size: once; V gene: TRBV5-1; CDR3 protein: CASSFSVNSLEQYF; CDR3 DNA: TGCGCCAGCAGCTTCTCAGTAAACAGCCTCGAGCAGTACTTC
J gene: TRBJ1-2; D gene: -; clone size: -; V gene: TRBV28; CDR3 protein: CASRQVYGYTF; CDR3 DNA: TGTGCCAGCCGCCAGGTCTATGGCTACACCTTC
J gene: TRBJ1-2; D gene: TRBD1; clone size: few; V gene: TRBV6-1; CDR3 protein: CASSGDRGPPRTVYTF; CDR3 DNA: TGTGCCAGCAGTGGGGACAGGGGACCCCCTCGAACAGTCTACACCTTC
J gene: TRBJ1-1; D gene: -; clone size: -; V gene: TRBV27; CDR3 protein: CASSPYTEAFF; CDR3 DNA: TGTGCCAGCAGTCCCTACACTGAAGCTTTCTTT
J gene: TRBJ1-1; D gene: -; clone size: -; V gene: TRBV9; CDR3 protein: CASSGWEGTEAFF; CDR3 DNA: TGTGCCAGCAGCGGATGGGAGGGGACTGAAGCTTTCTTT
J gene: TRBJ2-2; D gene: -; clone size: -; V gene: TRBV9; CDR3 protein: CASSPEGYTGELFF; CDR3 DNA: TGTGCCAGCAGCCCCGAGGGTTACACCGGGGAGCTGTTTTTT
J gene: TRBJ2-7; D gene: -; clone size: -; V gene: TRBV2; CDR3 protein: CASGKDSPSYEQYF; CDR3 DNA: TGTGCCAGCGGTAAAGACAGCCCCTCCTACGAGCAGTACTTC
J gene: TRBJ2-5; D gene: -; clone size: -; V gene: TRBV6-5; CDR3 protein: CASSEQFLRETQYF; CDR3 DNA: TGTGCCAGCTCGGAACAGTTTCTTCGAGAGACCCAGTACTTC
J gene: TRBJ1-2; D gene: -; clone size: -; V gene: TRBV5-6; CDR3 protein: CASSLGPGYGYTF; CDR3 DNA: TGTGCCAGCAGCCTGGGGCCAGGGTATGGCTACACCTTC
J gene: TRBJ1-6; D gene: -; clone size: -; V gene: TRBV7-7; CDR3 protein: CASSSGLPGSPLHF; CDR3 DNA: TGTGCTAGCAGCTCGGGGCTGCCGGGTTCACCCCTCCACTTT
J gene: TRBJ1-2; D gene: -; clone size: -; V gene: TRBV5-5; CDR3 protein: CASSLATGNKLYGYTF; CDR3 DNA: TGTGCCAGCAGCTTGGCGACAGGAAATAAACTCTATGGCTACACCTTC
J gene: TRBJ1-2; D gene: -; clone size: once; V gene: TRBV6-1; CDR3 protein: CASSGGERYGYTF; CDR3 DNA: TGTGCCAGCAGTGGCGGTGAACGCTATGGCTACACCTTC